The rows below give T cell receptor beta chains drawn from one sample of a study of OX40 agonist ivuxolimab in advanced cancers. The repertoire was sequenced with immunoSEQ multiplex PCR; TCRdb's copy has only in-frame clones and lacks some. The repertoire holds about 81,000 clones, with roughly 91% as singletons. The material was CD4+ or CD8+ T cells sorted from blood, obtained in a trial of the OX40 agonist ivuxolimab. The receptors stem from an adult with an advanced solid tumor such as melanoma, head and neck, liver or kidney cancer. CDR3s include the opening cysteine and the closing phenylalanine or tryptophan. The order of the fields is D gene, J gene, clone size, V gene, CDR3 DNA, CDR3 protein. A D gene is named only where the DNA matches it firmly. Not every row has a clone size; where given, it reads once, few, many or a size class.

>TRBD1|TRBJ2-7|-|TRBV4-1
TGCGCCAGCAGCCAGTACCCTTCGGACAGGGCCTACGAGCAGTACTTC
CASSQYPSDRAYEQYF
>-|TRBJ1-1|-|TRBV4-3
TGCGCCAGCAGCCAGGCAGGGCGATTGAACACTGAAGCTTTCTTT
CASSQAGRLNTEAFF
>-|TRBJ1-2|-|TRBV23-1
TGCGCCAGCAGCCTCCCCGGGACGGACCCTCCTAACTATGGCTACACCTTC
CASSLPGTDPPNYGYTF
>-|TRBJ2-1|-|TRBV5-8
TGTGCCAGCCTTGATGCGAATGAGCAGTTCTTC
CASLDANEQFF
>TRBD2|TRBJ2-5|-|TRBV6-5
TGTGCCAGCAGTGGGGGACTAGCGGGAAGAGAGACCCAGTACTTC
CASSGGLAGRETQYF
>-|TRBJ1-1|-|TRBV29-1
TGCAGCGTCAACATCCGTAATAGCGCTGAAGCTTTCTTT
CSVNIRNSAEAFF
>-|TRBJ2-7|-|TRBV6-1
TGTGCCAGCAGTGAATTCGACAGTTCCTCCTACGAGCAGTACTTC
CASSEFDSSSYEQYF
>-|TRBJ1-1|-|TRBV5-1
TGCGCCAGCAGTTACACACAGGTGAACACTGAAGCTTTCTTT
CASSYTQVNTEAFF
>-|TRBJ1-2|-|TRBV9
TGTGCCAGCAGCCCCCCCGGGACGGAACCCCTTAACTATGGCTACACCTTC
CASSPPGTEPLNYGYTF
>TRBD1|TRBJ2-7|once|TRBV7-9
TGTGCCAGCAGCTTTTTGGGACAGGGGGGGTACGAGCAGTACTTC
CASSFLGQGGYEQYF
>TRBD1|TRBJ1-4|-|TRBV13
TGTGCCAGCAGCTCCCCGGGACAGAGAAATGAAAAACTGTTTTTT
CASSSPGQRNEKLFF
>-|TRBJ2-7|-|TRBV19
TGTGCCAGTAGTATGATAGGGGTCTACGAGCAGTACTTC
CASSMIGVYEQYF
>TRBD1|TRBJ2-5|-|TRBV2
TGTGCCAGCACTGACAGGGAAGAGACCCAGTACTTC
CASTDREETQYF
>-|TRBJ2-1|once|TRBV13
TGTGCCAGCAGCTTAGGAGCAGGGAATGAGCAGTTCTTC
CASSLGAGNEQFF
>TRBD2|TRBJ2-7|-|TRBV5-1
TGCGCCAGCAGCCCCCTTCCGGGGGGATCCTACGAGCAGTACTTC
CASSPLPGGSYEQYF
>-|TRBJ2-2|-|TRBV7-9
TGTGCCAGCAGCCCCGGGAAGGGTAACACCGGGGAGCTGTTTTTT
CASSPGKGNTGELFF
>TRBD2|TRBJ2-7|-|TRBV27
TGTGCCAGCAGTTTATCGGGAGGGAGAGTCGACGAGCAGTACTTC
CASSLSGGRVDEQYF
>-|TRBJ2-1|once|TRBV4-1
TGCGCCAGCAGCCTCCCCCCGACGGGTTACAATGAGCAGTTCTTC
CASSLPPTGYNEQFF
>-|TRBJ2-3|-|TRBV4-1
TGCGCCAGCAGCCACAGAAGGGGGGGCACCCCCCCCACAGATACGCAGTATTTT
CASSHRRGGTPPTDTQYF
>-|TRBJ1-2|few|TRBV19
TGTGCCAGTAGTAACTACCGGGCCCGTCTTAAGGGGGACTATGGCTACACCTTC
CASSNYRARLKGDYGYTF
>TRBD2|TRBJ2-3|-|TRBV4-2
TGTGCCAGCAGCCAAGATCTAGCGGCGCTCACAGATACGCAGTATTTT
CASSQDLAALTDTQYF
>-|TRBJ2-5|-|TRBV13
TGTGCCAGCAGTAATGGAGTTAAAGAGACCCAGTACTTC
CASSNGVKETQYF
>-|TRBJ2-7|-|TRBV6-5
TGTGCCAGCAGTTACTCGAGTCCAGACGAGCAGTACTTC
CASSYSSPDEQYF
>TRBD2|TRBJ2-1|-|TRBV19
TGTGCCAGTAGTATAGGACTAGCGGTCAATGAGCAGTTCTTC
CASSIGLAVNEQFF
>-|TRBJ2-2|-|TRBV6-5
TGTGCCAGCAGTTACTCGGGTTACGCCGGGGAGCTGTTTTTT
CASSYSGYAGELFF